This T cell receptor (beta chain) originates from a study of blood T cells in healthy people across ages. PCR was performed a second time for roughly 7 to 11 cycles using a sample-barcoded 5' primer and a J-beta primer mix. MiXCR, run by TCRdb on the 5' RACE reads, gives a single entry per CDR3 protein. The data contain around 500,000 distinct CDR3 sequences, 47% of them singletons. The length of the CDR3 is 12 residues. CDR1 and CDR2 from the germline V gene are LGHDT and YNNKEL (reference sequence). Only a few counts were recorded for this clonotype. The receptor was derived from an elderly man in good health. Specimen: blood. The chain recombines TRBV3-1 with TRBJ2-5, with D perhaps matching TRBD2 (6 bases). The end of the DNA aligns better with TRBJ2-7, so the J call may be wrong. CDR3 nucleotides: TGTGCCAGCAGCCAGGGGGGATTCGAGCAGTACTTC. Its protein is CASSQGGFEQYF.